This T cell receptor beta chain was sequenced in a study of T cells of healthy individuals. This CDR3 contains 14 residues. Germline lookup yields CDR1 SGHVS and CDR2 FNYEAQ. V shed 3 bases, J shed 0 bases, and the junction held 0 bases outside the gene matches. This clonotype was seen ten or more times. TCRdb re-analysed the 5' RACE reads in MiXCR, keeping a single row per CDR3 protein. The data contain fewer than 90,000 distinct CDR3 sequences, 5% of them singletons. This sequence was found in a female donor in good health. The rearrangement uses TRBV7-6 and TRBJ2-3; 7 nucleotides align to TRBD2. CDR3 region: CASSFSGSTDTQYF. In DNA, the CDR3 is TGTGCCAGCAGCTTTAGCGGGAGCACAGATACGCAGTATTTT.